This TCR beta chain appears in the sequencing data of a study of T cells in pancreatic ductal adenocarcinoma (dated by TCRdb to the late 2010s). As for the study more broadly: Surgically resected pancreatic ductal adenocarcinoma specimens were analyzed for the quantity, spatial distribution, and characteristics of both suppressive cells and tumor-infiltrating CD8+ T cells, an effort aimed at clarifying the adaptive T-cell response occurring naturally. Results and caveats for the whole study, not just this receptor: Since most pancreatic cancer patients present with inoperable disease, the resected cohort was skewed toward the minority of patients who had early-stage disease. Because tumors are enriched in CD45RO+ effector T cells rather than naive T cells, which biases toward lower diversity, comparisons of clonality between tumor and blood may be biased. There was no significant difference in T-cell clonality between tumor and blood, where mean clonality was roughly 0.12 for tumors and approximately 0.07 for blood. Compared with tumor samples, blood samples had more total productive templates and about 7.3-fold more unique clonotypes.

TCR beta CDR3 regions were amplified from genomic DNA using the immunoSEQ hsTCRB kit. High-throughput TRB CDR3 sequencing was performed on an Illumina HiSeq system. Turning to the authors' computational methods: Sequencing reads were analyzed with the immunoSEQ software, and nonproductive sequences with premature stops or frame-shifts were excluded. To calculate repertoire clonality, Shannon entropy was normalized by log2 of the number of unique productive sequences, and that value was subtracted from one. The immuneACCESS repertoire file appears here via TCRdb, limited to in-frame rearrangements. These files lack a portion of the clones; in checked studies, under half of the deficit traces to unresolved V genes, and the cause of the others is not known. For V, J and clone size, that table is used; D and trimming come from the DNA. The sample contains around 2,500 clones, 84% of them found a single time. The top ten clonotypes cover about 7% of the sample.

Selected pancreatic ductal adenocarcinoma patients had undergone surgery without neoadjuvant therapy. Immediately after surgery, resected tumor tissue was placed into ice-cold media, and part of the tissue was flash frozen for DNA and RNA. Using the DNeasy Blood and Tissue Kit along with Proteinase K and RNase treatment, genomic DNA was extracted from 6 or 7 PBMC specimens and some 10 flash-frozen tumor specimens. Of note for this clone: The antigen it recognizes is unknown. The input lacks base qualities; no much larger clone sits a single base away.

The source is a human donor with pancreatic ductal adenocarcinoma. The specimen was pancreatic tumor tissue.

Here the CDR3 is given as CASRLGHQTDQPQHF. The nucleotide sequence reads as follows: TGCGCCAGCAGGCTGGGACACCAGACGGACCAGCCCCAGCATTTT. This chain is built from TRBV5-1 and TRBJ1-5; TRBD1 might be the D gene, on 6 matching bases. The CDR3 spans 15 residues, from the cysteine through the phenylalanine. This entry keeps only the CDR3 DNA: 45 bases, framed from base 1. The germline V gene gives CDR1 as SGHRS and CDR2 as YFSETQ. V is cut by 5 bases and J by 7 bases, and the space between the germline ends is 19 bases.